This paragraph reports one T cell receptor (beta chain). How the authors handled the data: By means of reference gene primer amplification, nucleated cell counts were estimated. Method: immunoSEQ multiplex PCR; TCRdb's copy keeps in-frame clones and lacks some. Clonal size and the V and J genes are those of that table, whereas D and trimming came from the DNA. The profile shows 200,000 to 250,000 clones, 75% to 85% of them singletons. The data were obtained in a study of blood T cell repertoires in COVID-19. Study information: The United States, Italy and Spain provided the acute and convalescent COVID-19 samples. In each case, the material was cDNA or gDNA derived from T cells, B-cell-depleted T cells, or PBMCs.

Seattle patients were enrolled while actively infected and followed longitudinally. Germline V gene lookup returns CDR1 SGHRS and CDR2 YFSETQ. The CDR3 extends over 17 amino acids. V was clipped by 3 bases and J by 0 bases, with 16 bases between them. The V call is TRBV5-1, the J call TRBJ2-1, with a weak D call TRBD1 (6 bases). The sequence derives from a woman aged 25-40 years with COVID-19, enrolled during active disease. Sequencing was performed on peripheral blood. CDR3 coding DNA: TGCGCCAGCAGCTCGGAGCCACAGGGCTACTCCTACAATGAGCAGTTCTTC. This sequence encodes CASSSEPQGYSYNEQFF.